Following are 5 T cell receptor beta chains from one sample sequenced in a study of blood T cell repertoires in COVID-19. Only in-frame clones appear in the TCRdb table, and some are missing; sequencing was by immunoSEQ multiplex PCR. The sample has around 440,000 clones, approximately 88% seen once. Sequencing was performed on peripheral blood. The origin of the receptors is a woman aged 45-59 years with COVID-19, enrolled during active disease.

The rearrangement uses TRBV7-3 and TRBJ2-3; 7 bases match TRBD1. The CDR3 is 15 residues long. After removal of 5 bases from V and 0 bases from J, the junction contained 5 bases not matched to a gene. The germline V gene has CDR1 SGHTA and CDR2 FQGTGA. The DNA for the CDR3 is TGTGCCAGCAGCGCCGGGACAGCTAGCACAGATACGCAGTATTTT. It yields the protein CASSAGTASTDTQYF.

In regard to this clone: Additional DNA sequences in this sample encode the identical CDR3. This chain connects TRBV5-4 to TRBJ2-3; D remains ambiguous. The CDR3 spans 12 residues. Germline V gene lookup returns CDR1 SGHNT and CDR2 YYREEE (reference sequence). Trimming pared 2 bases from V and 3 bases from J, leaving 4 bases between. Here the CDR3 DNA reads TGTGCCAGCAGCTTATCTACAGATACGCAGTATTTT. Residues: CASSLSTDTQYF.

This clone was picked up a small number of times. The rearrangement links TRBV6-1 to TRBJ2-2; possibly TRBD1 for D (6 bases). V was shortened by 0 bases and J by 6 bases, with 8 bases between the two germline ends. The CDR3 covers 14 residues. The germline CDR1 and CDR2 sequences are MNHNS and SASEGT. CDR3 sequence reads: CASSEAQGPGELFF. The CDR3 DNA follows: TGTGCCAGCAGTGAAGCGCAGGGGCCCGGGGAGCTGTTTTTT.

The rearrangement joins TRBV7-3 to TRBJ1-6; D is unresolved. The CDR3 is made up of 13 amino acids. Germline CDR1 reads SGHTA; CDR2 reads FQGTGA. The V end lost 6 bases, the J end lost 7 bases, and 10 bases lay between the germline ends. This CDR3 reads CASRNGRNSPLHF. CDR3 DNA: TGTGCCAGCAGAAATGGCAGAAATTCACCCCTCCACTTT.

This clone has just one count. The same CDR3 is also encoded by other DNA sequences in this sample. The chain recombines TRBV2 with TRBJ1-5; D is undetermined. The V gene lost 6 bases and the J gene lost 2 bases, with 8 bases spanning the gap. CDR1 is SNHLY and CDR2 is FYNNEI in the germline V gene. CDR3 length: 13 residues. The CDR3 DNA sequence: TGTGCCAGCAGCGGGCGGGGCAATCAGCCCCAGCATTTT. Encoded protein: CASSGRGNQPQHF.